The clone carrying this T cell receptor beta chain was seen only once. Assay used: immunoSEQ multiplex PCR; TCRdb lists only in-frame clones, some missing. The sample carries roughly 120,000 clones, 88% recorded once. The length of the CDR3 is 14 residues. Germline assignment: CDR1 LGHNT and CDR2 FRNRAP. Trimming stripped 1 base from V and 7 bases from J, with 11 bases between. The data were obtained in a study of control samples from healthy donors and cancer patients. The sequencing input was PBMCs. The receptor's source is a woman aged 60-75 years with lung cancer. J is TRBJ1-5 and V is TRBV12-5; D is uncertain. As DNA, the CDR3 is TGTGCTAGTGGTTTGGCGGTAGTTGGCCAGCCCCAGCATTTT. As protein: CASGLAVVGQPQHF.